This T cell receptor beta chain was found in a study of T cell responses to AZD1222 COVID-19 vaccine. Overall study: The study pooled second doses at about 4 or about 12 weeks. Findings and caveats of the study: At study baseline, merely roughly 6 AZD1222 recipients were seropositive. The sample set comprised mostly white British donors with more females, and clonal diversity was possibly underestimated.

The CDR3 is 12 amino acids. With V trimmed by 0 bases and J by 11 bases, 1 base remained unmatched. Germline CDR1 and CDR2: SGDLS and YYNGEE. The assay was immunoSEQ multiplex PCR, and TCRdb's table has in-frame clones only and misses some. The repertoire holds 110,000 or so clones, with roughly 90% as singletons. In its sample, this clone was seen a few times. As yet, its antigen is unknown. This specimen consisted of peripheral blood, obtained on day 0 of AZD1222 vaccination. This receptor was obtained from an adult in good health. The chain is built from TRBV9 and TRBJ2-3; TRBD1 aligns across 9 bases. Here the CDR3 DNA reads TGTGCCAGCAGCGTAGAGGGACAGGGGCAGTATTTT. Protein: CASSVEGQGQYF.